The present T cell receptor (beta chain) was sequenced within a study of cytomegalovirus exposure and HLA in healthy donors. This PCR relied on a set of 60 Vbeta primers and 13 Jbeta primers. Profiled with immunoSEQ multiplex PCR; TCRdb holds only in-frame clones, not every one. Of about 82,000 clones in the sample, more than 50% were seen once. Regarding the study as a whole: Presence/absence analyses assumed roughly uniform sequencing depth across donors. Both high specificity and high sensitivity reportedly marked the classifier's diagnosis of cytomegalovirus status. Overall, about 160 TCR beta chains were annotated as cytomegalovirus-associated.

Despite likely unrecorded immune exposures, the donors were nominally healthy at the time of sampling. The CDR3 consists of 16 residues. The germline gives CDR1 SNHLY, CDR2 FYNNEI. V dropped 6 bases and J dropped 0; count of bases not matched to a gene: 8. Comment on this clone: Its antigen remains unknown.

The rearrangement joins TRBV2 to TRBJ2-3, with TRBD2 matching over 8 bases. The sequenced sample was PBMCs. This clonotype was obtained from a woman between 35 and 50 years old in good health and CMV-seropositive. The CDR3 loop reads CASRERAGASTDTQYF. The CDR3 DNA follows: TGTGCCAGCAGGGAAAGAGCGGGAGCGAGCACAGATACGCAGTATTTT.